Below, 19 T cell receptor beta chains from the same sample are listed, as sequenced in a study of blood T cell repertoires in COVID-19. The method was immunoSEQ multiplex PCR; TCRdb's version includes in-frame clones alone and lacks a portion of them. The sample contains roughly 150,000 clones, more than 75% of which appear only once. The sequencing sample was made of peripheral blood. These receptors all stem from a woman aged 45-60 years with COVID-19, enrolled during active disease.

About this clone: Other DNA sequences in this sample translate to the same CDR3. The rearrangement joins TRBV3-1 (or the pseudogene TRBV3-2) to TRBJ2-5, with TRBD1 identical over 11 bases. CDR1 and CDR2 from the germline V gene are LGHDT and YNNKEL (reference sequence). J was trimmed by 5 bases and V by 4 bases; bases with no gene match: 3. The CDR3 extends over 14 amino acids. Written as DNA, the CDR3 is TGTGCCAGCAGCCCCGGGACAGGGGGGGAGACCCAGTACTTC. Its translation is CASSPGTGGETQYF.

This sequence joins TRBV3-1 (or the pseudogene TRBV3-2) and TRBJ1-5; the match to TRBD1 covers 12 bases. This CDR3 region has 14 residues. After removal of 3 bases from V and 6 bases from J, the junction contained 0 bases not matched to a gene. Germline CDR1 LGHDT, CDR2 YNNKEL (reference sequence). The CDR3 nucleotides are TGTGCCAGCAGCCAGGGACAGGGGGCTCAGCCCCAGCATTTT. Amino acids: CASSQGQGAQPQHF.

V and J are TRBV19 and TRBJ2-1; possibly TRBD2 for D (6 bases). In germline, CDR1 is LNHDA, CDR2 SQIVND (reference sequence). The CDR3 has 15 amino acids. The V end was cut by 1 base, the J end by 5 bases, with 12 bases between. The CDR3 region is CASSIVRRAHNEQFF. Written as DNA, the CDR3 is TGTGCCAGTAGTATAGTCCGGAGGGCCCACAATGAGCAGTTCTTC.

This chain links TRBV18 with TRBJ1-1, with D unresolved. The CDR3 runs to 15 residues. Germline V CDR1 and CDR2: KGHSH, LQKENI. With 4 bases removed from V and 1 base from J, the gap between germline ends came to 13 bases. CDR3 amino acids: CASSLENRGNTEAFF. The CDR3 bases are TGTGCCAGCTCACTAGAAAATCGGGGGAACACTGAAGCTTTCTTT.

This clone was seen only a few times. V gene TRBV4-1 combines with J gene TRBJ1-2; 7 positions agree with TRBD1. CDR1 MGHRA and CDR2 YSYEKL come from the germline V gene. The CDR3 sequence is 16 residues long. V was clipped by 0 bases and J by 4 bases; unmatched bases: 8. The DNA of the CDR3 is TGCGCCAGCAGCCAAGATCGGGACAGTCTAGGCTATGGCTACACCTTC. It codes for CASSQDRDSLGYGYTF.

The chain uses TRBV7-8 and TRBJ2-7; 8 positions match TRBD1. There are 15 residues in the CDR3. Germline V gives CDR1 SGHVS, CDR2 FQNEAQ. With 4 bases clipped from V and 4 bases from J, the junction kept 9 bases outside the gene matches. The CDR3 sequence: CASSSKRDRRYEQYF. CDR3 bases: TGTGCCAGCAGCTCAAAAAGGGACAGGAGGTACGAGCAGTACTTC.

This clone was counted between two and nine times. V usage is TRBV7-3 and J usage is TRBJ1-1; 7 bases line up with TRBD1. This CDR3 comprises 15 residues. The V gene's germline CDR1 is SGHTA and CDR2 FQGTGA. With 5 bases clipped from V and 5 bases from J, the junction kept 11 bases outside the gene matches. The CDR3 protein is CASSLNRGGGTEAFF. As DNA, the CDR3 is TGTGCCAGCAGCCTAAACAGGGGCGGTGGAACTGAAGCTTTCTTT.

V and J are TRBV6-1 and TRBJ2-2; 7 nucleotides align to TRBD1. Germline CDR1 is MNHNS and CDR2 is SASEGT. The J segment lost 1 base and the V segment lost 3 bases, leaving 2 bases of the junction unmatched. This CDR3 contains 15 residues. The CDR3: CASSERTGNTGELFF. CDR3 coding DNA: TGTGCCAGCAGTGAGAGGACAGGGAACACCGGGGAGCTGTTTTTT.

V is TRBV4-3 and J is TRBJ2-5; TRBD1 is a possible D gene (5 bases). Germline V gene lookup returns CDR1 LGHNA and CDR2 YSLEER. The ends were cut back, 2 bases at V and 2 bases at J, with 12 bases in the middle. The CDR3 runs to 15 residues. The DNA for the CDR3 is TGCGCCAGCAGCCAACAGGGCAACTGGCAAGAGACCCAGTACTTC. Its translation: CASSQQGNWQETQYF.

The sample holds one count of this clone. The chain joins TRBV5-1 to TRBJ2-3; D perhaps matches TRBD1 (5 bases). Trimming took 1 base from V and 0 from J, leaving 9 bases between them. This CDR3 contains 15 residues. The germline gives CDR1 SGHRS, CDR2 YFSETQ. This chain's CDR3 is CASSLNQGSTDTQYF. CDR3 coding DNA: TGCGCCAGCAGCTTGAATCAGGGTAGCACAGATACGCAGTATTTT.

V and J are TRBV19 and TRBJ2-7; D uncertain. This CDR3 has 12 residues. CDR1 LNHDA and CDR2 SQIVND come from the germline V gene (reference sequence). With 4 bases removed from V and 1 base from J, the gap between germline ends came to 5 bases. CDR3 DNA sequence: TGTGCCAGTAGTACAGGATCCTACGAGCAGTACTTC. Its translation: CASSTGSYEQYF.

The CDR3 sequence: CASSEGLRGGQVSYEQYF. DNA of the CDR3: TGTGCCAGCAGTGAAGGTCTGCGAGGGGGACAGGTCTCCTACGAGCAGTACTTC. This sequence joins TRBV2 and TRBJ2-7; 8 bases line up with TRBD1. Germline V gene data show CDR1 as SNHLY and CDR2 as FYNNEI. The V segment lost 1 base and the J segment 0 bases; nucleotides outside the gene matches: 11. The CDR3 loop spans 18 amino acids. The full variable domain, in which reference TRBV2 and TRBJ2-7 provide the parts outside the CDR3, is EPEVTQTPSHQVTQMGQEVILRCVPISNHLYFYWYRQILGQKVEFLVSFYNNEISEKSEIFDDQFSVERPDGSNFTLKIRSTKLEDSAMYFCASSEGLRGGQVSYEQYFGPGTRLTVT.

The J gene is TRBJ1-2, the V gene TRBV11-2, with D possibly being TRBD1 (5 bases). The CDR3 consists of 13 residues. The V end was cut by 5 bases, the J end by 7 bases, with 14 bases between. Germline loops: CDR1 SGHAT, CDR2 FQNNGV. The CDR3 bases are TGTGCCAGCAGCCTAGGGGCGGGGGTTGGCTACACCTTC. Its protein product is CASSLGAGVGYTF.

V gene TRBV21-1 combines with J gene TRBJ2-7; the DNA was not compared with TRBD2, the D call given in the table. TRBV21-1 is a pseudogene segment. The CDR3 runs to 17 residues. CDR3 nucleotide sequence: TGTGCCAGCAGGAAATATGTAAATTTTCCCCTTTCCTACGAGCAGTACTTC. As protein: CASRKYVNFPLSYEQYF.

The CDR3 loop reads CASSLIAPRAGGPETQYF. Here the CDR3 DNA reads TGTGCCAGCAGCTTAATAGCCCCCCGAGCGGGGGGGCCGGAGACCCAGTACTTC. The J gene is TRBJ2-5, the V gene TRBV11-2, with 10 bases identical to TRBD2. This CDR3 has 18 residues. The V gene's germline CDR1 is SGHAT and CDR2 FQNNGV. V was pared by 2 bases and J by 5 bases, with 14 bases of the junction left unmatched.

The chain uses TRBV20-1 and TRBJ2-7; D might be TRBD2 (5 bases). This CDR3 comprises 13 residues. The germline V gene has CDR1 DFQATT and CDR2 SNEGSKA (reference sequence). Trimming left V 3 bases short and J 2 bases short, with 11 bases between. The CDR3 DNA reads as TGCAGTGCTAGTGGTGACTACACCTACGAGCAGTACTTC. It is translated as CSASGDYTYEQYF.

This clone occurred once. This chain joins TRBV24-1 and TRBJ2-3; D might be TRBD2 (6 bases). The CDR3 contains 15 residues. The V gene's germline CDR1 is KGHDR and CDR2 SFDVKD. Trimming removed 3 bases from V and 2 bases from J, with 11 bases in between. The DNA of the CDR3 is TGTGCCACCAGTGATGGCGGGACTCTCACAGATACGCAGTATTTT. As protein: CATSDGGTLTDTQYF.

This chain connects TRBV3-1 (or the pseudogene TRBV3-2) to TRBJ2-7; maybe TRBD1 (5 bases). The CDR3 contains 13 residues. The germline gives CDR1 LGHDT, CDR2 YNNKEL (reference sequence). With 0 bases removed from V and 6 bases from J, the gap between germline ends came to 9 bases. CDR3 sequence: CASSQEWGGEQYF. The CDR3 DNA is TGTGCCAGCAGCCAAGAGTGGGGCGGCGAGCAGTACTTC.

V is TRBV7-2 and J is TRBJ2-7; 7 bases are a match to TRBD2. Germline CDR1 SGHTA, CDR2 FQGNSA. CDR3 length: 14 amino acids. Unmatched junction bases numbered 13, after V lost 5 bases and J lost 9 bases. CDR3 loop: CASSPQFSGEVQYF. In DNA form, the CDR3 reads TGTGCCAGCAGCCCTCAGTTCAGCGGGGAGGTGCAGTACTTC.